The entry that follows covers one TCR beta chain sequence. What it recognizes is unknown. Generated by immunoSEQ multiplex PCR, the TCRdb table keeps only in-frame clones and is missing some. The data hold 110,000 to 150,000 clones, with approximately 92% observed a single time. The data derive from a study of T cell responses to AZD1222 COVID-19 vaccine. The CDR3 spans 14 residues. V lost 4 bases, J lost 5 bases, and 14 bases lay in between. In germline, CDR1 is MDHEN, CDR2 SYDVKM. The study, taken as a whole, reports: Seropositive AZD1222 recipients at baseline numbered only 5 or 6.

The chain is built from TRBV28 and TRBJ2-5, with a tentative D call TRBD1 (6 bases). The sample consisted of peripheral blood, taken on day 0 of AZD1222 vaccination. This TCR came from an adult in good health. For the CDR3, the DNA is TGTGCCAGCAGTTGGCGACAGGTTGACGAGACCCAGTACTTC. It encodes CASSWRQVDETQYF.